The T cell receptor beta chain under discussion was sequenced for a study of blood T cell repertoires in COVID-19. Study context: Samples of COVID-19 (acute and convalescent) were obtained from the United States, Italy and Spain. PBMCs, B-cell-depleted T cells, or T cells provided the cDNA or gDNA that made up the material.

V was clipped by 4 bases and J by 7 bases; unmatched bases: 12. The V gene's germline CDR1 is LGHDT and CDR2 YNNKEL (reference sequence). This CDR3 contains 17 residues. This clone occurred once. In the source study's methods: Amplifying reference gene primers gave estimates of nucleated cell counts. Clones were read by immunoSEQ multiplex PCR, and TCRdb kept only the in-frame ones, dropping some. The D gene and trimming were derived from the DNA, and the V and J assignments and clone size from that table. The sample lists under 200,000 clones; about 88% were seen once. The chain has TRBV3-1 (or the pseudogene TRBV3-2) and TRBJ2-2; TRBD1 matches at 10 bases. The sequenced sample was peripheral blood. The receptor comes from a man between 18 and 35 years old with acute or convalescent COVID-19. Here the CDR3 DNA reads TGTGCCAGCAGCCCCCAATCGGGGACAGGGGCTGGCGGGGAGCTGTTTTTT. Translating gives CASSPQSGTGAGGELFF.